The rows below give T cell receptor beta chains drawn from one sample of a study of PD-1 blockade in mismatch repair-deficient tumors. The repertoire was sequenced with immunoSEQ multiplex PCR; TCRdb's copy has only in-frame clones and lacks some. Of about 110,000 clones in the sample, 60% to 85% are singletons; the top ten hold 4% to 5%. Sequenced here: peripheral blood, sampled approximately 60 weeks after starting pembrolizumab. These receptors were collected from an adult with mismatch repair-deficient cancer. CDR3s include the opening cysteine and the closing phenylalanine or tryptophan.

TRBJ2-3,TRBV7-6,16,CASSLGSGAGLDTQYF
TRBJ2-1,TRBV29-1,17,CSVAGGLAGTSYNEQFF
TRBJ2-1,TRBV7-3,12,CASSSQGGEQFF
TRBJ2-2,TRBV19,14,CASSIVELSGELFF
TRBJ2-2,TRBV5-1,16,CASTKAGSPNTGELFF
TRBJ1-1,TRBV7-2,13,CASSYDRDTEAFF
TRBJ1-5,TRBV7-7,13,CASSLQGGGPQHF
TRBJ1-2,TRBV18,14,CASSQTVSNYGYTF
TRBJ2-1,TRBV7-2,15,CASSSPPGSYNEQFF
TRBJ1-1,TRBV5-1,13,CASSVAGNTEAFF
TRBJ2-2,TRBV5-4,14,CATSPGRHTGELFF
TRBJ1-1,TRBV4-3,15,CASSQGETVNTEAFF
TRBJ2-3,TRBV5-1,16,CASSLGLAGATDTQYF
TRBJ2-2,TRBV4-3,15,CASKTSAANTGELFF
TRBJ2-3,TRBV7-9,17,CASSLEGGWLGTDTQYF
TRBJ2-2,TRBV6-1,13,CASSEGSVGELFF
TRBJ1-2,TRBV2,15,CASSPFLGFNYGYTF
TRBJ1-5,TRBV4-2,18,CASSLTGGRRYSNQPQHF
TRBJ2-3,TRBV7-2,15,CASSFLAGGGDTQYF
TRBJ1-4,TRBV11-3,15,CASSFSGRSHEKLFF
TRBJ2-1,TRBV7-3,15,CASSLTGLAENEQFF
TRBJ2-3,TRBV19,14,CASSPWTEVDTQYF
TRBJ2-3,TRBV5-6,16,CASLRRTSAQKDTQYF
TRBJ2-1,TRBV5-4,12,CASNSGTNEQFF
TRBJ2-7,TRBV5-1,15,CASTPGAGGRNEQYF
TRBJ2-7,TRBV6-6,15,CASSSSGLFSYEQYF
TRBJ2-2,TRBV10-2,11,CATGQLGELFF